The rows below give T cell receptor beta chains drawn from one sample of a study of blood T cell repertoires in COVID-19. Measured with immunoSEQ multiplex PCR; TCRdb has only the in-frame clones, and not every one. The data show about 240,000 clones, about 81% seen once. Sequencing was carried out using peripheral blood. The receptors come from an older woman with active or convalescent COVID-19. Each CDR3 is given with its conserved first and last residue. D genes are given only for firm matches. For some rows the clone size is stated as once, few or many, or as a class when expanded; others skip it.

cdr3_nt,cdr3_aa,d_call,clone_size,j_call,v_call
TGTGCCAGTAGTATTTCTGGAGTCTATAATTCACCCCTCCACTTT,CASSISGVYNSPLHF,-,many,TRBJ1-6,TRBV19
TGTGCCAGTTTAGGTGGAAGTACAGGGGAAACTGAAGCTTTCTTT,CASLGGSTGETEAFF,TRBD1,-,TRBJ1-1,TRBV19
TGTGCCAGCAGCCCCGGGACAGGGGGAAAGACCCAGTACTTC,CASSPGTGGKTQYF,TRBD1,-,TRBJ2-5,TRBV7-9
TGCGCCAGCAGCTTCGCGACAGGGGGCACTGAAGCTTTCTTT,CASSFATGGTEAFF,TRBD1,-,TRBJ1-1,TRBV5-1
TGTGCCAGCAGCGTACTAGCGGGGGGAGACCGGTATACGCAGTATTTT,CASSVLAGGDRYTQYF,TRBD2,once,TRBJ2-3,TRBV9
TGTGCCAGCAGTGAAGGACAGGGATTTTACACTGAAGCTTTCTTT,CASSEGQGFYTEAFF,TRBD1,-,TRBJ1-1,TRBV6-1
TGCGCCAGCAGCTTTGACAGGGATCAGTTCAAGCAGTACTTC,CASSFDRDQFKQYF,TRBD1,-,TRBJ2-7,TRBV5-1
TGCGCCAGCAGCCTAACTGCCGGGACAGACAATTCACCCCTCCACTTT,CASSLTAGTDNSPLHF,TRBD1,-,TRBJ1-6,TRBV4-1
TGCAGCGTTGGCGGGACTAGCGGGGGCATCTCCTACAATGAGCAGTTCTTC,CSVGGTSGGISYNEQFF,TRBD2,-,TRBJ2-1,TRBV29-1
TGTGCCAGCAGCTTAGCACTAACCACCACAGATACGCAGTATTTT,CASSLALTTTDTQYF,-,-,TRBJ2-3,TRBV7-3
TGTGCCAGCAGTGAAGGGACAGGACCCTACAATGAGCAGTTCTTC,CASSEGTGPYNEQFF,TRBD1,-,TRBJ2-1,TRBV6-1
TGTGCCAGTAGTATAGGGTATAGCGGGGGCTCCTACAATGAGCAGTTCTTC,CASSIGYSGGSYNEQFF,TRBD2,-,TRBJ2-1,TRBV19
TGTGCCATCAGTGACAACAGGGGGCCGTCCTACAATGAGCAGTTCTTC,CAISDNRGPSYNEQFF,TRBD1,-,TRBJ2-1,TRBV10-3
TGTGCCACCCTGGACAGGGGGAACGGGCAGTACTTC,CATLDRGNGQYF,TRBD1,-,TRBJ2-7,TRBV19
TGTGCCAGCAGCTTAACGGGGGGGCTCGACAATGAGCAGTTCTTC,CASSLTGGLDNEQFF,TRBD2,-,TRBJ2-1,TRBV7-9
TGTGCCAGCAGCGAACGACTAGTTTCCTCCTACGAGCAGTACTTC,CASSERLVSSYEQYF,-,-,TRBJ2-7,TRBV6-2/TRBV6-3
TGTGCCAGCAGAGAAGGTCTAGCCACAGATACGCAGTATTTT,CASREGLATDTQYF,-,-,TRBJ2-3,TRBV2
TGTGCCAGCAGTTTGTACGGAGCGAGCAATCAGCCCCAGCATTTT,CASSLYGASNQPQHF,-,many,TRBJ1-5,TRBV27
TGTGCTAGTGGTTTGGCAGGGTATGGCTACACCTTC,CASGLAGYGYTF,-,-,TRBJ1-2,TRBV12-5
TGCAGCGTTGACACGATCGGGAGTGGCTATGGCTACACCTTC,CSVDTIGSGYGYTF,-,-,TRBJ1-2,TRBV29-1
TGTGCCAGCAGGCAGGGGCAAGGAAACACCATATATTTT,CASRQGQGNTIYF,-,-,TRBJ1-3,TRBV2
TGCGCCAGCAGCCCGGACAGGGGGGATGGCTACACCTTC,CASSPDRGDGYTF,TRBD1,few,TRBJ1-2,TRBV5-1
TGCAGTGCTAGTGGAGGGAACAATGAGCAGTTCTTC,CSASGGNNEQFF,-,-,TRBJ2-1,TRBV20-1
TGTGCCAGCAGCTCCCGGGTCTCTGGAAACACCATATATTTT,CASSSRVSGNTIYF,-,-,TRBJ1-3,TRBV3-1/TRBV3-2
TGTGCCAGCCAGTGGTCGGGGGGGCGTTTGGATGAGCAGTTCTTC,CASQWSGGRLDEQFF,TRBD2,-,TRBJ2-1,TRBV25-1
TGTGCCAGCAGCTCCCCGGGGGGGCTGCTCCAAGCCGATACGCAGTATTTT,CASSSPGGLLQADTQYF,TRBD2,-,TRBJ2-3,TRBV7-3
TGTGCCACCAGTTCTGGGGCCACAGATACGCAGTATTTT,CATSSGATDTQYF,-,-,TRBJ2-3,TRBV18
TGCGCCAGCAGCTTCACAGGGGGGAGATATGAGCAGTTCTTC,CASSFTGGRYEQFF,TRBD1,-,TRBJ2-1,TRBV5-1
TGTGCCAGCAGCCTGGGACTAGCGAAGAGCACAGATACGCAGTATTTT,CASSLGLAKSTDTQYF,TRBD2,-,TRBJ2-3,TRBV3-1/TRBV3-2
TGTGCCAGTAGACCTAGACAGGGGGGACTTAGCAATCAGCCCCAGCATTTT,CASRPRQGGLSNQPQHF,TRBD1,-,TRBJ1-5,TRBV19
TGTGCCAGCAGCTTAGACAGGGCCCAACCGACTCTCTACACCTTC,CASSLDRAQPTLYTF,-,-,TRBJ1-2,TRBV7-2
TGTGCCAGCAGCTTAACGCTGGAGGGCTTAAGCACAGATACGCAGTATTTT,CASSLTLEGLSTDTQYF,-,-,TRBJ2-3,TRBV7-3
TGTGCCAGCTCCCCGAAAAGAGGAGGACAGGGGACCTACGAGCAGTACTTC,CASSPKRGGQGTYEQYF,TRBD1,few,TRBJ2-7,TRBV18
TGTGCCAGCAGCACAGGGGGCTTGAGGGAGCAGTACTTC,CASSTGGLREQYF,TRBD1,many,TRBJ2-7,TRBV27
TGTGCCATCACCAAGGACAGTAGCTCCTACGAGCAGTACTTC,CAITKDSSSYEQYF,-,once,TRBJ2-7,TRBV10-3
TGTGCCAGCAGTACCGCCGGGACAGGGGGCAAGGAGCAGTTCTTC,CASSTAGTGGKEQFF,TRBD1,-,TRBJ2-1,TRBV28
TGTGCCAGCAGCTTTAGAAGGACAAGCTCCTACGAGCAGTACTTC,CASSFRRTSSYEQYF,-,-,TRBJ2-7,TRBV5-5
TGTGCCAGCAGCCCCCACAGCGGGCCTTACGAGCAGTACTTC,CASSPHSGPYEQYF,-,-,TRBJ2-7,TRBV7-2
TGTGCCAGCAGTTTTGACAGAACCGGGGAGCTGTTTTTT,CASSFDRTGELFF,-,-,TRBJ2-2,TRBV7-9
TGCGCCAGCAGCCTAGGAGCGGGGGACTACAATGAGCAGTTCTTC,CASSLGAGDYNEQFF,TRBD2,-,TRBJ2-1,TRBV4-1
TGTGCCAGCAGCCAAGTGGACAGCCAGCAGTACTTC,CASSQVDSQQYF,-,-,TRBJ2-7,TRBV3-1/TRBV3-2
TGTGCCAGCAGCCCCCTCGGGCTGGGACTTTACAATGAGCAGTTCTTC,CASSPLGLGLYNEQFF,-,-,TRBJ2-1,TRBV14